A selection of T cell receptor beta chains follows, all from one sample in a study of long-term antiretroviral therapy in people with HIV. TCRdb's table, derived via immunoSEQ multiplex PCR, lists solely in-frame clones and lacks some. Seen here are about 28,000 clones, less than 90% observed once, and the top ten hold 5.5% to 7%. This specimen was unsorted PBMCs, taken 0.4 years after starting antiretroviral therapy. The receptors were gathered from a man between 18 and 29 years old with HIV. Both conserved end residues are part of each CDR3. Each record gives: clone size, J gene, V gene, D gene, CDR3 protein, CDR3 DNA. The D gene is left open where the match is weak. Expanded clones are given a class, and other clones once, few, many or no size at all.

>NA|TRBJ1-1|TRBV7-2|NA
CASSLGMSEAFF
TGTGCCAGCAGCTTAGGTATGAGTGAAGCTTTCTTT
>once|TRBJ1-2|TRBV11-2|NA
CASSLDTINYGYTF
TGTGCCAGCAGCTTAGACACTATTAACTATGGCTACACCTTC
>once|TRBJ2-1|TRBV12-5|NA
CASGWGSYNEQFF
TGTGCTAGTGGGTGGGGCTCCTACAATGAGCAGTTCTTC
>NA|TRBJ2-7|TRBV2|NA
CASTPRRPGGGEQYF
TGTGCCAGCACCCCTCGGAGGCCCGGGGGCGGCGAGCAGTACTTC
>NA|TRBJ1-2|TRBV7-9|NA
CASSLGLANYGYTF
TGTGCCAGCAGCTTGGGACTTGCCAACTATGGCTACACCTTC
>NA|TRBJ2-2|TRBV4-2|NA
CASSQEQPTWDSWGGELFF
TGTGCCAGCAGCCAAGAGCAACCGACGTGGGACTCTTGGGGGGGGGAGCTGTTTTTT
>NA|TRBJ2-1|TRBV19|TRBD2
CASSVSGRAGEQFF
TGTGCCAGTAGTGTGAGCGGGAGGGCTGGTGAGCAGTTCTTC
>NA|TRBJ2-1|TRBV25-1|NA
CAIGTHYNEQFF
TGTGCCATTGGGACACATTACAATGAGCAGTTCTTC
>once|TRBJ2-4|TRBV18|NA
CASSGPGTSNIQYF
TGTGCCAGCTCAGGACCCGGGACTTCGAACATTCAGTACTTC
>NA|TRBJ2-7|TRBV7-9|TRBD2
CAIGSGSSYEQYF
TGTGCCATTGGCAGCGGGAGCTCCTACGAGCAGTACTTC
>NA|TRBJ2-3|TRBV27|NA
CASSLGDTQYF
TGTGCCAGCAGTTTGGGGGATACGCAGTATTTT
>NA|TRBJ2-7|TRBV27|NA
CASSLGQSYEQYF
TGTGCCAGCAGTTTAGGACAGAGCTACGAGCAGTACTTC
>NA|TRBJ1-1|TRBV6-5|TRBD1
CASSGQGNTEAFF
TGTGCCAGCAGTGGACAGGGTAACACTGAAGCTTTCTTT
>NA|TRBJ1-1|TRBV4-3|NA
CASSQNRVRTEAFF
TGCGCCAGCAGCCAAAACAGGGTGAGGACTGAAGCTTTCTTT
>NA|TRBJ2-1|TRBV29-1|TRBD2
CSVEGLGTSADNEQFF
TGCAGCGTTGAAGGTCTTGGGACTAGCGCCGACAATGAGCAGTTCTTC
>NA|TRBJ2-7|TRBV15|NA
CATSREQTPFYEQYF
TGTGCCACCAGCAGAGAACAGACTCCTTTCTACGAGCAGTACTTC
>NA|TRBJ1-1|TRBV5-6|NA
CASSLMSVLAEAFF
TGTGCCAGCAGCTTAATGTCCGTTCTCGCTGAAGCTTTCTTT
>NA|TRBJ1-1|TRBV18|TRBD1
CASSPSTGRNTEAFF
TGTGCCAGCTCACCTTCGACAGGGAGGAACACTGAAGCTTTCTTT
>NA|TRBJ2-1|TRBV5-4|NA
CASSPPGTPRAYSYNEQFF
TGTGCCAGCAGCCCACCCGGGACACCGAGAGCCTACTCCTACAATGAGCAGTTCTTC
>NA|TRBJ2-1|TRBV4-1|NA
CASSQDRDAPNEQFF
TGCGCCAGCAGCCAAGATCGCGACGCTCCCAATGAGCAGTTCTTC
>NA|TRBJ1-5|TRBV4-3|NA
CASSQGQGSNQPQHF
TGCGCCAGCAGCCAAGGGCAGGGAAGCAATCAGCCCCAGCATTTT
>NA|TRBJ2-7|TRBV11-3|NA
CASSPKRGSYEQYF
TGTGCCAGCAGCCCTAAGCGCGGCTCCTACGAGCAGTACTTC
>NA|TRBJ2-5|TRBV19|TRBD2
CASQNGGTETQYF
TGTGCCAGTCAGAACGGGGGGACGGAGACCCAGTACTTC
>NA|TRBJ2-1|TRBV4-2|NA
CASSQGPQVRSSYNEQFF
TGTGCCAGCAGCCAAGGGCCCCAGGTGAGAAGCTCCTACAATGAGCAGTTCTTC
>NA|TRBJ1-2|TRBV4-1|NA
CASSLPTENYGYTF
TGCGCCAGCAGCCTTCCGACAGAGAACTATGGCTACACCTTC
>NA|TRBJ2-2|TRBV18|NA
CASSHANRNTGELFF
TGTGCCAGCTCACACGCGAACAGGAACACCGGGGAGCTGTTTTTT
>NA|TRBJ1-5|TRBV4-3|NA
CASSQDRTDNSNQPQHF
TGCGCCAGCAGCCAAGATAGGACGGATAATAGCAATCAGCCCCAGCATTTT
>few|TRBJ1-3|TRBV5-1|NA
CASSLSPGEENTIYF
TGCGCCAGCAGCTTGTCGCCAGGGGAAGAAAACACCATATATTTT
>NA|TRBJ1-2|TRBV4-1|NA
CASSQDRINYGYTF
TGCGCCAGCAGCCAAGACAGAATCAACTATGGCTACACCTTC
>NA|TRBJ1-4|TRBV19|NA
CASGHTPGATNEKLFF
TGTGCCAGCGGACACACCCCTGGGGCAACTAATGAAAAACTGTTTTTT
>NA|TRBJ1-2|TRBV7-3|TRBD1
CASSGGTGSSYGYTF
TGTGCCAGCTCGGGGGGGACAGGGTCATCGTATGGCTACACCTTC
>NA|TRBJ2-3|TRBV9|NA
CASSVEGRPQDTQYF
TGTGCCAGCAGCGTAGAGGGCAGGCCGCAAGATACGCAGTATTTT
>NA|TRBJ2-1|TRBV13|NA
CASSPRPTGSYNEQFF
TGTGCCAGCAGCCCGAGACCGACAGGCTCCTACAATGAGCAGTTCTTC
>NA|TRBJ2-7|TRBV19|NA
CASSMPFAPYEQYF
TGTGCCAGTAGTATGCCTTTCGCCCCCTACGAGCAGTACTTC
>NA|TRBJ1-2|TRBV5-1|NA
CASSYQGGRSYGYTF
TGCGCCAGCAGCTACCAAGGGGGTCGAAGCTATGGCTACACCTTC
>NA|TRBJ2-1|TRBV5-1|NA
CASSLAIQGSSYNEQFF
TGCGCCAGCAGCTTGGCCATACAAGGCAGCTCCTACAATGAGCAGTTCTTC
>NA|TRBJ2-7|TRBV11-2|NA
CASSLDPQRTYEQYF
TGTGCCAGCAGCTTAGATCCCCAGCGGACCTACGAGCAGTACTTC
>NA|TRBJ1-1|TRBV5-1|NA
CASSLDWGTEAFF
TGCGCCAGCAGCTTGGATTGGGGAACTGAAGCTTTCTTT
>NA|TRBJ1-1|TRBV6-5|NA
CASSYYRDEAEAFF
TGTGCCAGCAGTTACTACAGGGACGAGGCTGAAGCTTTCTTT
>NA|TRBJ1-4|TRBV25-1|NA
CASSDYHRESNEKLFF
TGTGCCAGCAGTGACTACCACAGGGAGAGTAATGAAAAACTGTTTTTT
>NA|TRBJ2-5|TRBV12-5|TRBD1
CASGLFGERTGMRETQYF
TGTGCTAGTGGTTTGTTCGGGGAAAGGACAGGGATGCGAGAGACCCAGTACTTC
>NA|TRBJ1-1|TRBV19|NA
CASSISHRVLNTEAFF
TGTGCCAGTAGTATATCCCACCGGGTCTTGAACACTGAAGCTTTCTTT
>NA|TRBJ2-7|TRBV7-9|NA
CASSFIEGHEQYF
TGTGCCAGCAGCTTTATAGAGGGACACGAGCAGTACTTC
>NA|TRBJ1-4|TRBV7-6|NA
CASSLTGRNEKLFF
TGTGCCAGCAGCTTAACAGGGAGGAATGAAAAACTGTTTTTT
>NA|TRBJ1-6|TRBV6-4|TRBD1
CASSWEPGQGRWSYNSPLHF
TGTGCCAGCAGTTGGGAACCGGGACAGGGTCGATGGTCCTATAATTCACCCCTCCACTTT